This is a list of T cell receptor beta chains from one sample in a study of T cell repertoires in aging, cancer and after chemotherapy. TCRdb reanalysed the multiplex PCR reads using MiXCR and keeps one entry per CDR3 protein. The sample shows around 10,000 distinct CDR3 sequences, roughly 39% of them seen only once. The sample was blood. Receptors originate from a human donor in good health. Both conserved end residues are part of each CDR3. Each record gives: clone size, J gene, D gene, V gene, CDR3 protein, CDR3 DNA. D genes are given only for firm matches. Some rows have no size entry. The others give once, few or many, or a class for an expanded clone.

clone_size: few
j_call: TRBJ1-2
d_call: NA
v_call: TRBV6-1
cdr3_aa: CASSGQGVNYGYTF
cdr3_nt: TGTGCCAGCAGTGGGCAGGGAGTCAACTATGGCTACACCTTC

clone_size: NA
j_call: TRBJ2-5
d_call: NA
v_call: TRBV6-5
cdr3_aa: CASSGTAQETQYF
cdr3_nt: TGCGCCAGCAGTGGGACGGCCCAAGAGACCCAGTACTTC

clone_size: NA
j_call: TRBJ2-1
d_call: NA
v_call: TRBV5-6
cdr3_aa: CASTEAAYSYNEQFF
cdr3_nt: TGTGCCAGCACCGAAGCTGCGTACTCCTACAATGAGCAGTTCTTC

clone_size: few
j_call: TRBJ1-1
d_call: NA
v_call: TRBV6-1
cdr3_aa: CASSYDGKTEAFF
cdr3_nt: TGTGCCAGCAGCTACGATGGGAAAACTGAAGCTTTCTTT

clone_size: NA
j_call: TRBJ2-7
d_call: NA
v_call: TRBV18
cdr3_aa: CASSPGLGSYEQYF
cdr3_nt: TGTGCCAGCTCACCCGGGCTGGGCTCCTACGAGCAGTACTTC

clone_size: few
j_call: TRBJ1-2
d_call: NA
v_call: TRBV12-3/TRBV12-4
cdr3_aa: CASSFSQQATPAF
cdr3_nt: TGTGCCAGCAGTTTTAGTCAACAGGCTACACCCGCCTTC

clone_size: few
j_call: TRBJ2-7
d_call: NA
v_call: TRBV19
cdr3_aa: CASSTSAGSPIYEQYF
cdr3_nt: TGTGCCAGTAGTACGTCGGCGGGCTCCCCGATCTACGAGCAGTACTTC

clone_size: NA
j_call: TRBJ2-5
d_call: NA
v_call: TRBV30
cdr3_aa: CAWSRRSQETQYF
cdr3_nt: TGTGCCTGGAGTAGGCGGTCGCAAGAGACCCAGTACTTC

clone_size: NA
j_call: TRBJ1-1
d_call: NA
v_call: TRBV6-5
cdr3_aa: CASRSRGMNTEAFF
cdr3_nt: TGTGCCAGCAGGTCGAGGGGGATGAACACTGAAGCTTTCTTT

clone_size: NA
j_call: TRBJ2-3
d_call: TRBD1
v_call: TRBV6-5
cdr3_aa: CASSYSTGAQYF
cdr3_nt: TGTGCCAGCAGTTACTCCACAGGGGCGCAGTATTTT

clone_size: few
j_call: TRBJ1-3
d_call: TRBD1
v_call: TRBV6-5
cdr3_aa: CASSYSTGGGNTIYF
cdr3_nt: TGTGCCAGCAGTTACTCGACAGGGGGAGGAAACACCATATATTTT

clone_size: NA
j_call: TRBJ2-5
d_call: NA
v_call: TRBV5-1
cdr3_aa: CASSFSETQYF
cdr3_nt: TGCGCCAGCAGCTTTTCGGAGACCCAGTACTTC

clone_size: few
j_call: TRBJ2-1
d_call: TRBD2
v_call: TRBV30
cdr3_aa: CASGLAGPNEQFF
cdr3_nt: TGTGCCTCGGGGCTAGCGGGTCCCAATGAGCAGTTCTTC

clone_size: NA
j_call: TRBJ2-7
d_call: TRBD2
v_call: TRBV30
cdr3_aa: CAWSGWLAGHTTYEQYF
cdr3_nt: TGTGCCTGGAGTGGGTGGCTAGCGGGCCACACCACCTACGAGCAGTACTTC

clone_size: few
j_call: TRBJ2-7
d_call: TRBD2
v_call: TRBV6-1
cdr3_aa: CARAGHGGRGYEQYF
cdr3_nt: TGTGCCAGGGCAGGGCATGGCGGGAGGGGGTACGAGCAGTACTTC

clone_size: medium-sized
j_call: TRBJ2-5
d_call: NA
v_call: TRBV6-5
cdr3_aa: CASSYVPWKETQYF
cdr3_nt: TGTGCCAGCAGTTACGTCCCCTGGAAAGAGACCCAGTACTTC